The entry below describes one T cell receptor (beta chain). Its antigen is unknown. No much larger clone is present one base from it, and per-base qualities are unavailable. This record belongs to a study of OX40 agonist ivuxolimab in advanced cancers. For the wider study: Ivuxolimab was a fully human IgG2 agonistic monoclonal antibody targeting the costimulatory receptor OX40 (CD134). Patients were allowed to have had prior anti-PD-1, anti-PD-L1 or anti-CTLA-4 therapy, and around 37% of the dose-escalation patients had previously received checkpoint inhibitors. A male proportion of around 81% and a mean age of around 60 years, ranging from 23 to 79, were recorded for the dose-escalation cohort. Intravenous ivuxolimab was administered to patients every 2 weeks at six dose levels: 0.01, 0.1, 0.3, 1.5, 3 and 10 mg/kg. Partial responses were achieved by three dose-escalation patients, of whom one had hepatocellular carcinoma and two had cutaneous melanoma. The monotherapy dose-escalation portion (N ≈ 50 patients) of the phase I ivuxolimab trial is reported in the paper. Among the 50 to 55 dose-escalation patients, 19 had hepatocellular carcinoma, about 15 melanoma, 9 renal cell carcinoma and 9 head and neck cancer. Peripheral TCRbeta sequencing was intended to test whether TCR sequence diversity was altered and clonal T-cell expansion was caused by ivuxolimab. Broader findings and caveats from the paper: At doses of 0.1 to 3.0 mg/kg, clonal expansion of both CD4+ and CD8+ blood T cells was observed from baseline to week 6. In partial responders in the 0.1-3.0 mg/kg groups, normalized peripheral clonal expansion was found to be among the lowest, especially among CD8+ T cells. On average, CD8+ T cells showed more expanded clones than CD4+ T cells after ivuxolimab. Low levels of normalized T-cell clonal expansion were also shown by some nonresponding patients. Antigen specificity was not determined for the clonally expanded peripheral T cells.

Genomic DNA was isolated from the sorted cells so that the TCRbeta CDR3 region could be sequenced. The immunoSEQ Assay was used to sequence the TCRbeta CDR3 regions. Drawn from immuneACCESS, this table holds only the in-frame rearrangements with V and J called that TCRdb kept. Clones are partly lost; checked studies trace under half to an unresolved V gene and leave the rest unexplained. Here the sample has more than 10,000 clones; around 80% occur a single time. The ten largest account for approximately 45% of the sample. The trial excluded patients who had a history of autoimmune disease or who were on systemic immunosuppression. Peripheral blood for TCR sequencing was collected from all dose cohorts at baseline, on cycle 4 day 1, and on cycle 7 day 1. Samples came from an open-label, multicenter, first-in-human phase I dose-escalation trial of ivuxolimab. Adults with locally advanced or metastatic melanoma, renal cell carcinoma, hepatocellular carcinoma or head and neck squamous cell carcinoma were enrolled in the trial. Before TCR sequencing, CD4+ T cells and CD8+ T cells were sorted from peripheral blood as separate populations.

This TCR was sampled from an adult with an advanced solid tumor such as melanoma, head and neck, liver or kidney cancer. This material consisted of CD4+ or CD8+ T cells sorted from blood, taken in a trial of the OX40 agonist ivuxolimab.

The CDR3 sequence is CASSYRREQFF. The nucleotide sequence reads as follows: TGCGCCAGCAGCTACCGGAGGGAGCAGTTCTTC. The chain employs TRBV5-1 and TRBJ2-1, with TRBD2 as a weak D call on 5 bases. The CDR1 and CDR2 encoded by the germline V gene are SGHRS and YFSETQ. There are 11 amino acids in the CDR3, from cysteine to phenylalanine inclusive. Only the CDR3 region is kept as DNA, spanning 33 bases read in frame from base 1. Between the V and J ends, shortened by 3 bases and 10 bases respectively, the junction contains 8 bases.